Below, 3 T cell receptor beta chains from the same sample are listed, as sequenced in a study of Ad26.COV2.S vaccination and SARS-CoV-2 variants. Sequenced by immunoSEQ multiplex PCR; TCRdb stores in-frame clones only, minus some. The data contain roughly 140,000 clones, roughly 88% of them seen just once; the ten biggest clones take up around 5.1%. The specimen was peripheral blood, collected after recovery from COVID-19. The receptors were gathered from a human donor who had recovered from COVID-19.

The V and J genes are TRBV5-8 and TRBJ2-5; D gene uncertain. Germline loops: CDR1 SGHTS, CDR2 YDEGEE. This CDR3 has 12 amino acids. Trimming stripped 1 base from V and 5 bases from J, with 6 bases between. CDR3 sequence reads: CASSLSYETQYF. CDR3 in DNA: TGTGCCAGCAGCTTGAGTTACGAGACCCAGTACTTC.

The chain employs TRBV9 and TRBJ1-1; D unclear. V shed 0 bases and J shed 0 bases, with 9 bases lying between them. This CDR3 contains 15 residues. CDR1 is SGDLS, CDR2 YYNGEE, per germline. The CDR3 DNA sequence: TGTGCCAGCAGCGTAGCTGGGTACTTGAACACTGAAGCTTTCTTT. Its translation: CASSVAGYLNTEAFF.

The chain links TRBV5-5 to TRBJ2-5, with TRBD1 as a possible D gene (5 bases). The CDR3 runs 13 residues. V lost 0 bases and J lost 3, with 6 bases in between. Germline CDR1 reads SGHKS; CDR2 reads YYEKEE (reference sequence). CDR3 sequence reads: CASSLAGKETQYF. DNA for the CDR3: TGTGCCAGCAGCTTGGCAGGGAAAGAGACCCAGTACTTC.